This T cell receptor (beta chain) is drawn from a study of OX40 agonist ivuxolimab in advanced cancers. CDR1 and CDR2 (germline): KGHSH, LQKENI. CDR3 length equals 15 residues. V gave up 2 bases and J gave up 1 base; unmatched junction bases: 3. Some clones are missing from TCRdb's copy, which holds only in-frame ones; the method was immunoSEQ multiplex PCR. The table lists more than 75,000 clones, roughly 86% of them singletons, with about 1% in the top ten. This clone came up once. The chain links TRBV18 to TRBJ2-7; 9 nucleotides align to TRBD2. The clonotype was recovered from an adult with an advanced solid tumor such as melanoma, head and neck, liver or kidney cancer. This material consisted of CD4+ or CD8+ T cells sorted from blood, taken in a trial of the OX40 agonist ivuxolimab. CDR3 sequence reads: CASSPIAGDSYEQYF. The CDR3 coding sequence is TGTGCCAGCTCACCAATAGCGGGAGATTCCTACGAGCAGTACTTC.